The 21 T cell receptor beta chains presented below share a single source sample, sequenced in a study of blood T cells in healthy people across ages. PCR was performed a second time for about 7 to 11 cycles using a sample-barcoded 5' primer and a J-beta primer mix. TCRdb ran MiXCR on the 5' RACE reads and lists one entry per CDR3 protein. The repertoire consists of 1.5 million to 2 million distinct CDR3 sequences, with roughly 32% occurring once and the leading ten covering roughly 10%. The sequenced sample consisted of blood. The receptors shown here come from a woman in her twenties or thirties in good health.

This clonotype has more than one count but fewer than ten. This chain links TRBV20-1 with TRBJ2-3; 8 nucleotides match TRBD2. CDR1 DFQATT and CDR2 SNEGSKA come from the germline V gene (reference sequence). The CDR3 extends over 14 amino acids. Trimming at V came to 5 bases and at J to 1 base, leaving 5 bases not matched to a gene. The DNA for the CDR3 is TGCAGTGCTGTAGCGGGGAGGGGCACAGATACGCAGTATTTT. This sequence encodes CSAVAGRGTDTQYF.

This clonotype was seen a few times. The gene calls are TRBV7-2 and TRBJ1-6; D is unclear. Deletions cut 6 bases from V and 8 bases from J, with 17 bases between. CDR3 size: 15 residues. Looked up from germline, CDR1 is SGHTA and CDR2 is FQGNSA. The CDR3 is CASSLRETPHSPLHF. In nucleotides, the CDR3 is TGTGCCAGCAGTCTCCGGGAAACACCGCATTCACCCCTCCACTTT.

This clonotype has only one observation. This chain connects TRBV10-1 to TRBJ2-7; the match to TRBD1 covers 8 bases. V lost 0 bases to trimming and J lost 2 bases; unmatched junction nucleotides: 6. The germline CDR1 and CDR2 sequences are WNHNN and SYGVQD (reference sequence). This CDR3 is 16 amino acids long. The CDR3 spells CASSESTGAFPYEQYF. In nucleotides, the CDR3 is TGCGCCAGCAGTGAGTCGACAGGGGCGTTCCCCTACGAGCAGTACTTC.

The chain is built from TRBV2 and TRBJ2-4, with D hard to call. The V end was cut by 0 bases, the J end by 1 base, with 10 bases between. Germline V CDR1 and CDR2: SNHLY, FYNNEI. CDR3 length: 16 residues. The CDR3 reads CASSEAVGLAKNIQYF. Written as DNA, the CDR3 is TGTGCCAGCAGTGAAGCGGTAGGGTTGGCCAAAAACATTCAGTACTTC.

The chain recombines TRBV5-1 with TRBJ2-7; 13 bases fit TRBD2. The CDR3 has 16 amino acids. The germline V gene has CDR1 SGHRS and CDR2 YFSETQ. With V trimmed by 3 bases and J by 2 bases, 5 bases remained unmatched. CDR3 amino acids: CASSSIGTSGAYEQYF. The CDR3 DNA follows: TGCGCCAGCAGCTCTATCGGGACTAGCGGGGCCTACGAGCAGTACTTC.

This clonotype was counted a single time. J is TRBJ1-1 and V is TRBV29-1, with a possible D match to TRBD1 (5 bases). V was pared by 2 bases and J by 2 bases, with 9 bases between. CDR1 is SQVTM and CDR2 is ANQGSEA in the germline V gene. The CDR3 extends over 13 amino acids. CDR3 amino acids: CSVERGRNTEAFF. CDR3 bases: TGCAGCGTTGAAAGGGGTAGAAACACTGAAGCTTTCTTT.

The chain links TRBV5-5 to TRBJ2-5; no clear D. V was cut by 1 base and J by 4 bases, with 8 bases left in between. This CDR3 comprises 13 residues. Germline CDR1 reads SGHKS; CDR2 reads YYEKEE (reference sequence). CDR3 bases: TGTGCCAGCAGCTTGCTCTTTACAGAGACCCAGTACTTC. Translation gives CASSLLFTETQYF.

This clonotype was seen a few times. The chain joins TRBV5-5 to TRBJ2-7; 9 bases fit TRBD1. With V trimmed by 3 bases and J by 5 bases, 9 bases remained unmatched. In germline, CDR1 is SGHKS, CDR2 YYEKEE (reference sequence). The CDR3 covers 15 residues. The CDR3 here is CASSWPGTGKNEQYF. In nucleotides, the CDR3 is TGTGCCAGCAGCTGGCCCGGGACAGGGAAGAACGAGCAGTACTTC. Full variable domain (rest looked up from reference TRBV5-5 and TRBJ2-7): DAGVTQSPTHLIKTRGQQVTLRCSPISGHKSVSWYQQVLGQGPQFIFQYYEKEERGRGNFPDRFSARQFPNYSSELNVNALLLGDSALYLCASSWPGTGKNEQYFGPGTRLTVT.

The table lists this clonotype with a count of one. This chain connects TRBV20-1 to TRBJ2-7; the D gene is possibly TRBD2 (6 bases). Germline V lookup: CDR1 DFQATT, CDR2 SNEGSKA (reference sequence). This CDR3 spans 16 amino acids. Trimming cost V 3 bases and J 10 bases, with 28 bases left between them. This CDR3 is CSASMADTSLQWPQYF. The CDR3 DNA sequence: TGCAGTGCTAGTATGGCGGATACTAGCCTCCAATGGCCCCAGTACTTC.

This chain connects TRBV24-1 to TRBJ2-1, with 7 bases fitting TRBD1. J was trimmed by 8 bases and V by 0 bases; bases with no gene match: 6. The CDR3 consists of 15 residues. The germline gives CDR1 KGHDR, CDR2 SFDVKD. Written as DNA, the CDR3 is TGTGCCACCAGTGATTTGCGGAAGGGGGCCTATGAGCAGTTCTTC. Translation: CATSDLRKGAYEQFF.

The rearrangement uses TRBV6-6 and TRBJ2-2, with unresolved D. CDR1 is MNHNY and CDR2 is SVGAGI in the germline V gene (reference sequence). Trimming took 6 bases from V and 1 from J, leaving 9 bases between them. The CDR3 length is 14 residues. This CDR3 reads CASRPLLNTGELFF. CDR3 DNA sequence: TGTGCCAGCAGGCCCCTCCTGAACACCGGGGAGCTGTTTTTT.

Of note for this clonotype: Mismatch with germline at one junction end may stem from a read error. The rearrangement links TRBV3-1 to TRBJ2-3; the D gene is possibly TRBD1 (5 bases). CDR3 length equals 13 residues. CDR1 and CDR2 (germline): LGHDT, YNNKEL (reference sequence). In DNA form, the CDR3 reads TGTGCCAGCAGCCAAGAAGGGGCCCGAACGCGGTATTTT. This gives the protein CASSQEGARTRYF.

The V and J genes are TRBV5-1 and TRBJ2-5, with D possibly matching TRBD2 (7 bases). The germline V gene has CDR1 SGHRS and CDR2 YFSETQ. The CDR3 has 14 amino acids. Trimming cost V 6 bases and J 2 bases, with 14 bases left between them. This chain's CDR3 is CASKMGGQQETQYF. The CDR3 DNA reads as TGCGCCAGCAAGATGGGGGGGCAGCAAGAGACCCAGTACTTC. Full variable domain (outside the CDR3, taken from reference TRBV5-1 and TRBJ2-5): KAGVTQTPRYLIKTRGQQVTLSCSPISGHRSVSWYQQTPGQGLQFLFEYFSETQRNKGNFPGRFSGRQFSNSRSEMNVSTLELGDSALYLCASKMGGQQETQYFGPGTRLLVL.

In its sample, this clonotype was seen a few times. This chain joins TRBV9 and TRBJ2-1; 9 bases match TRBD2. Germline V lookup: CDR1 SGDLS, CDR2 YYNGEE. V trimming: 0 bases; J trimming: 10 bases; junction bases outside the gene matches: 5. The CDR3 runs to 14 residues. CDR3 nucleotides: TGTGCCAGCAGCGTAGGAGCTAGCGGGAACGAGCAGTTCTTC. It translates to CASSVGASGNEQFF.

There are a few counts of this clonotype. The rearrangement uses TRBV20-1 and TRBJ2-7, with D perhaps matching TRBD2 (5 bases). Trimming stripped 8 bases from V and 2 bases from J, with 13 bases between. Per germline, CDR1 DFQATT and CDR2 SNEGSKA (reference sequence). There are 12 residues in the CDR3. CDR3 bases: TGCAGTCTACGGCGGGCAACCTACGAGCAGTACTTC. As protein: CSLRRATYEQYF.

The V gene is TRBV9, the J gene TRBJ1-2, with D possibly being TRBD1 (6 bases). V lost 6 bases and J lost 10, with 16 bases in between. The V gene's germline CDR1 is SGDLS and CDR2 YYNGEE. This CDR3 has 12 residues. DNA for the CDR3: TGTGCCAGCATCCCCAGGGGCAGAGACTACACCTTC. Encoded protein: CASIPRGRDYTF.

The sample holds a few counts of this clonotype. V usage is TRBV5-1 and J usage is TRBJ2-7; perhaps TRBD2 as D (6 bases). The CDR3 has 16 amino acids. Germline-derived CDR1 and CDR2 are SGHRS and YFSETQ. V was clipped by 0 bases and J by 1 base, with 14 bases between them. CDR3 sequence reads: CASSLEGGTLSYEQYF. Written as DNA, the CDR3 is TGCGCCAGCAGCTTGGAAGGCGGGACCTTATCCTACGAGCAGTACTTC.

This sequence joins TRBV10-3 and TRBJ2-3; 7 bases are a match to TRBD2. The CDR3 covers 14 residues. V trimming: 8 bases; J trimming: 10 bases; junction bases outside the gene matches: 15. Looked up from germline, CDR1 is ENHRY and CDR2 is SYGVKD. The CDR3 DNA sequence: TGTGCCATCGGAGGCACGGGGGGAATTGATGCGCAGTATTTT. It yields the protein CAIGGTGGIDAQYF.

This clonotype has just a few counts. The J gene is TRBJ1-1, the V gene TRBV6-6; weak D call: TRBD1 (5 bases). Trimming left V 2 bases short and J 1 base short, with 14 bases between. The V gene's germline CDR1 is MNHNY and CDR2 SVGAGI (reference sequence). There are 16 residues in the CDR3. The DNA of the CDR3 is TGTGCCAGCAGTTACACAGAGGGACCGCGGAACACTGAAGCTTTCTTT. It is translated as CASSYTEGPRNTEAFF.

This clonotype was counted at least ten times. The chain combines TRBV4-1 with TRBJ1-2, with D maybe TRBD1 (6 bases). Trimming removed 3 bases at V and 2 bases at J, with 10 bases between. Per germline, CDR1 MGHRA and CDR2 YSYEKL. This CDR3 contains 14 residues. CDR3: CASSQDSGNYGYTF. CDR3 DNA sequence: TGCGCCAGCAGCCAGGACAGCGGGAACTATGGCTACACCTTC.

The V call is TRBV5-1, the J call TRBJ2-3; D remains unclear. This CDR3 has 14 residues. Germline V CDR1 and CDR2: SGHRS, YFSETQ. The V and J ends lost 0 bases and 4 bases respectively, with 9 bases between them. CDR3 region: CASSLVRAPDTQYF. The CDR3 DNA reads TGCGCCAGCAGCTTGGTTAGGGCCCCAGATACGCAGTATTTT.